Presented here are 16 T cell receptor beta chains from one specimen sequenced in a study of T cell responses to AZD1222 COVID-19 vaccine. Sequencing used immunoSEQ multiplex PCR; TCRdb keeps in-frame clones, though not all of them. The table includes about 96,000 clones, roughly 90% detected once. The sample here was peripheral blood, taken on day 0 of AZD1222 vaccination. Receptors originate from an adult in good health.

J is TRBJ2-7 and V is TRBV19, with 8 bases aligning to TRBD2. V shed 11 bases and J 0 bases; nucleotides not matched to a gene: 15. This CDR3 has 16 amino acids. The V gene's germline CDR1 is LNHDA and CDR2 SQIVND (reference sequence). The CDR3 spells CARYRREVANSYEQYF. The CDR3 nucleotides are TGTGCCCGGTATCGGCGGGAGGTTGCTAACTCCTACGAGCAGTACTTC.

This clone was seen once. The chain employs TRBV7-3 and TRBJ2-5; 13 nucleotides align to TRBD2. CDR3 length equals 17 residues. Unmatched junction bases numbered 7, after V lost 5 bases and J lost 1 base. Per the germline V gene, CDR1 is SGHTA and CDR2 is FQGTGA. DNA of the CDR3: TGTGCCAGCAGCCCCGGGACTAGCGGGAAGTTCCAAGAGACCCAGTACTTC. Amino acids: CASSPGTSGKFQETQYF.

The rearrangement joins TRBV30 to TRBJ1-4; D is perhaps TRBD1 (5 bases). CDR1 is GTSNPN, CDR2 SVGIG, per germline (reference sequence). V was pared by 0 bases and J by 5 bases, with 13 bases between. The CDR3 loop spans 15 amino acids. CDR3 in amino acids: CAWSVLGRGNEKLFF. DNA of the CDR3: TGTGCCTGGAGTGTACTGGGTAGGGGAAATGAAAAACTGTTTTTT.

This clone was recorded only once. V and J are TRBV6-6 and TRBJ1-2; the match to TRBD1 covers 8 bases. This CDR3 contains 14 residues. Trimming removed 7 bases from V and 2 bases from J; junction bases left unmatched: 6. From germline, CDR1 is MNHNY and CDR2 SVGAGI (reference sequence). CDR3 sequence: CASTVGQGNYGYTF. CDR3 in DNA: TGTGCCAGCACCGTAGGACAGGGAAACTATGGCTACACCTTC.

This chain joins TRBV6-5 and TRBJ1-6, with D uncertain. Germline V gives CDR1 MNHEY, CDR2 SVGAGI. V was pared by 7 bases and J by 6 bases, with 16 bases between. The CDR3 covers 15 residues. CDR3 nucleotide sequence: TGTGCCAGCACCCCCGGAGGGTCGCTTAATTCACCCCTCCACTTT. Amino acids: CASTPGGSLNSPLHF.

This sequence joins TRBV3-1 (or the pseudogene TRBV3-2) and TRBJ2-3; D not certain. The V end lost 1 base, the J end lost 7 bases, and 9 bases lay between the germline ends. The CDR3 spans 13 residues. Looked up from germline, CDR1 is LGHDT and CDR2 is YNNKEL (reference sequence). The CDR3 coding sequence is TGTGCCAGCAGCCAAGTCGTGGCCAATACGCAGTATTTT. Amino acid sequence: CASSQVVANTQYF.

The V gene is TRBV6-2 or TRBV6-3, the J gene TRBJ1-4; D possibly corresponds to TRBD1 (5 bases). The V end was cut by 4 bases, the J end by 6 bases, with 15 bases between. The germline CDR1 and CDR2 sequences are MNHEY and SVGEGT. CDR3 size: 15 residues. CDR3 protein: CASSSRAPRDEKLFF. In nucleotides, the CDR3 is TGTGCCAGCAGTTCCAGGGCACCCAGGGATGAAAAACTGTTTTTT.

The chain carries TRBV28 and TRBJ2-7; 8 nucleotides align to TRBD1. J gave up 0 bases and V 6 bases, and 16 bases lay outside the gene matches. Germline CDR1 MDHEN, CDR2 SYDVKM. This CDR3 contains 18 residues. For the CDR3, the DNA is TGTGCCAGCAGATTAGGACAGGGTCTCTCCGTGAGCTCCTACGAGCAGTACTTC. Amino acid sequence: CASRLGQGLSVSSYEQYF.

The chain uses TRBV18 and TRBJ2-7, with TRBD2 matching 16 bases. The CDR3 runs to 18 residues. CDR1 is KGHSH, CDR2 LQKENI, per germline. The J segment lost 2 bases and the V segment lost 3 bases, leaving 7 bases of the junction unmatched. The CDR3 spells CASSPPGTSGRATYEQYF. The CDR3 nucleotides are TGTGCCAGCTCACCCCCGGGGACTAGCGGGAGGGCCACCTACGAGCAGTACTTC.

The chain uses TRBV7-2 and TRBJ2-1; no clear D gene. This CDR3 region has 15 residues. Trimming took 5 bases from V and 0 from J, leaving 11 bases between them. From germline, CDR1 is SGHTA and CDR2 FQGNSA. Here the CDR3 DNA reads TGTGCCAGCAGCCCATACAGAAGCTCCTACAATGAGCAGTTCTTC. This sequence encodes CASSPYRSSYNEQFF.

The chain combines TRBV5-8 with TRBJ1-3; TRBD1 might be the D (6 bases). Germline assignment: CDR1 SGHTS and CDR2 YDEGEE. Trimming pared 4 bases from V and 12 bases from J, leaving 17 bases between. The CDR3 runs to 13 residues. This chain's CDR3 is CASSIVRGERIYF. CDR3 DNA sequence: TGTGCCAGCAGCATCGTGAGGGGGGAGCGCATATATTTT.

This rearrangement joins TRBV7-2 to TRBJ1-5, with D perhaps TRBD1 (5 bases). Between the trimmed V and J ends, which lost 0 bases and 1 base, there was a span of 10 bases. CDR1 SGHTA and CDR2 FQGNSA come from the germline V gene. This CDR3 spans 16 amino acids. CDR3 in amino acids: CASSLATGGSNQPQHF. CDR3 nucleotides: TGTGCCAGCAGCTTAGCTACAGGTGGGAGCAATCAGCCCCAGCATTTT.

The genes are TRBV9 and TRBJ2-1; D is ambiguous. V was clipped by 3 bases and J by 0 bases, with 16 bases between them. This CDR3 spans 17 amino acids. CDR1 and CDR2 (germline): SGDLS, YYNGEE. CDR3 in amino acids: CASSESPQDTSYNEQFF. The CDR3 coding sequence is TGTGCCAGCAGCGAGAGCCCCCAGGATACCTCCTACAATGAGCAGTTCTTC.

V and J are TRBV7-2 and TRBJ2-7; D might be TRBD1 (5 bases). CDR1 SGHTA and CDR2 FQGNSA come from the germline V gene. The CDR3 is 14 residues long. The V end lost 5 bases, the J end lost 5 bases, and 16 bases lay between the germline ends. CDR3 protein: CASSPNYRSHEQYF. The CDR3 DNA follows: TGTGCCAGCAGCCCTAATTACAGGAGCCACGAGCAGTACTTC. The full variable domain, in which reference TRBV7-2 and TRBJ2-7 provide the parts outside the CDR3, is GAGVSQSPSNKVTEKGKDVELRCDPISGHTALYWYRQSLGQGLEFLIYFQGNSAPDKSGLPSDRFSAERTGGSVSTLTIQRTQQEDSAVYLCASSPNYRSHEQYFGPGTRLTVT.

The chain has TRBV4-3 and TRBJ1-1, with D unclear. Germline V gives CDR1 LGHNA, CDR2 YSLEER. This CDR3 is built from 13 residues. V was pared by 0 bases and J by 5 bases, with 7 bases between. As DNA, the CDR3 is TGCGCCAGCAGCCAAGATATAAGTACTGAAGCTTTCTTT. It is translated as CASSQDISTEAFF.

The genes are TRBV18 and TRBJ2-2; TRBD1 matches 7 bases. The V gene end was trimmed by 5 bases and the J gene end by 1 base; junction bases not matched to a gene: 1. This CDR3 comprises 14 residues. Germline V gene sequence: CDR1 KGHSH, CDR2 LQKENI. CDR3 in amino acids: CASSGQENTGELFF. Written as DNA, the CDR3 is TGTGCCAGCTCAGGACAGGAGAACACCGGGGAGCTGTTTTTT.